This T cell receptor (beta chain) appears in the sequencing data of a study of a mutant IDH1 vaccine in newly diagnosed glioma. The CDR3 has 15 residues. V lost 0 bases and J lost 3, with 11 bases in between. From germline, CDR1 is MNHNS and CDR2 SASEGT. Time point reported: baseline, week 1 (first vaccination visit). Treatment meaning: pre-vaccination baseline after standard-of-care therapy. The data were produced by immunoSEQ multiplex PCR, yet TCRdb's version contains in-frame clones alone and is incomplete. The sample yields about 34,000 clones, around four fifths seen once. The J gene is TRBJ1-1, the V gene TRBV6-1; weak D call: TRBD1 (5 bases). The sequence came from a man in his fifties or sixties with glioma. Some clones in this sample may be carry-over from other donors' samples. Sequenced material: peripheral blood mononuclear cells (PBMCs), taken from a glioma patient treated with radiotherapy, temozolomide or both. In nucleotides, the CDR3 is TGTGCCAGCAGTGAAGCGACGGGGGTTGACACTGAAGCTTTCTTT. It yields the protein CASSEATGVDTEAFF.